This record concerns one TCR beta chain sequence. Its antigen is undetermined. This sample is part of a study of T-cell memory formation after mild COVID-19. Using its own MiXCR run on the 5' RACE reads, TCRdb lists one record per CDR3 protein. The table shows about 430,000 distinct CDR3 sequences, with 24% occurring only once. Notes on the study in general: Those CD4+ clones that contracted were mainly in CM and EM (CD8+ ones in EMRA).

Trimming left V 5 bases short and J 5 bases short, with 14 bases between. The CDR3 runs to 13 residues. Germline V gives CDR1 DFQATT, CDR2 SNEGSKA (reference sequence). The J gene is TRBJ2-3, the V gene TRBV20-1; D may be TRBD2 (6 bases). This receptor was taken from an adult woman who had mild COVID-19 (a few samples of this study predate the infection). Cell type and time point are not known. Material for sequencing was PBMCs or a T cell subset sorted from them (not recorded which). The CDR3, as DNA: TGCAGTGCTGAACCGGGACTGGGAGATACGCAGTATTTT. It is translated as CSAEPGLGDTQYF.